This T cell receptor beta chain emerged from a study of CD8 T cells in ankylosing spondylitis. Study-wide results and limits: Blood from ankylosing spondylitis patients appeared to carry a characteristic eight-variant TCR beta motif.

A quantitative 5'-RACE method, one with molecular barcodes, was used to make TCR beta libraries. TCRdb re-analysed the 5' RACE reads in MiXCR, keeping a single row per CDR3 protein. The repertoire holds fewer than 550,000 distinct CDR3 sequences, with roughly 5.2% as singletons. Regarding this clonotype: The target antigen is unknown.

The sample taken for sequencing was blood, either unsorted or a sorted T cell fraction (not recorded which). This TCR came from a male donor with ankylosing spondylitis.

Written as DNA, the CDR3 is TGCGCCAGCAGCTTGGAGTGGCGGGGGGCCTATGAGCAGTTCTTC. The encoded protein is CASSLEWRGAYEQFF. The chain carries TRBV5-1 and TRBJ2-1; TRBD2 agrees at 8 bases. Germline trimming cut 0 bases from V and 8 bases from J; bases unmatched to any gene: 7. This CDR3 comprises 15 residues. The V gene's germline CDR1 is SGHRS and CDR2 YFSETQ.